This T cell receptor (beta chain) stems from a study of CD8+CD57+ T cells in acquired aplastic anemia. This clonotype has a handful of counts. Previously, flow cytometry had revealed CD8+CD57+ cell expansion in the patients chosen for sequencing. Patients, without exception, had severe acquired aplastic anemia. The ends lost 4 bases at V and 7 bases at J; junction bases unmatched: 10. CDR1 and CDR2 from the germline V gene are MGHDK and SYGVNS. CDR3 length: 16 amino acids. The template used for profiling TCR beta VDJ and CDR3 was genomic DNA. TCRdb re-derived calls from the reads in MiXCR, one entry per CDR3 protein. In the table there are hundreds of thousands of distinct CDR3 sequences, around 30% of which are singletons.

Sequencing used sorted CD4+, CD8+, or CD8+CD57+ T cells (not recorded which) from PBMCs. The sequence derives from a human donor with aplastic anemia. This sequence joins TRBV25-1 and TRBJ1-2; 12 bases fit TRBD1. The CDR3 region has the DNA TGTGCCAGCAGTGGCTACACCGGGACAGGGGGCATTGGCTACACCTTC. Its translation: CASSGYTGTGGIGYTF.